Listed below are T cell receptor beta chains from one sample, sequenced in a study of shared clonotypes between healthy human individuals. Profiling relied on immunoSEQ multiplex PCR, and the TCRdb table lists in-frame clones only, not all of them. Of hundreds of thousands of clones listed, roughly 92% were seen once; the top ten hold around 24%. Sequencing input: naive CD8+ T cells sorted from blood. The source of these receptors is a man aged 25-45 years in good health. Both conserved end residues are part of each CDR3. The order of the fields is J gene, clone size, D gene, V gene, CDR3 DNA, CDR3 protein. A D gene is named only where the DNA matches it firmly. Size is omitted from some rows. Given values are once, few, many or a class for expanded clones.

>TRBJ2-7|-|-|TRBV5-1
TGCGCCAGCAGCTTACAGGAAGACTACGAGCAGTACTTC
CASSLQEDYEQYF
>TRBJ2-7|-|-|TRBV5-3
TGTGCCAGTTACGCGGAGCAGTACTTC
CASYAEQYF
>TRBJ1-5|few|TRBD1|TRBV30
TGTGCCTGGGGAACCGGGACAGCTAGCAATCAGCCCCAGCATTTT
CAWGTGTASNQPQHF
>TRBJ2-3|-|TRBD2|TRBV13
TGTGCCAGCAGCCAGAATAGCGGGAGGCGGGATACGCAGTATTTT
CASSQNSGRRDTQYF
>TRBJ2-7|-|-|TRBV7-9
TGTGCCAGCAGCTCTCGGAACCCCTACGAGCAGTACTTC
CASSSRNPYEQYF
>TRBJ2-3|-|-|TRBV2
TGTGCCAGCCCGTGGGTGGCAGATACGCAGTATTTT
CASPWVADTQYF
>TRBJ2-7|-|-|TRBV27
TGTGCCAGCAGTCCTACGGGAGCCGACCCCTTCGCCTCCTACGAGCAGTACTTC
CASSPTGADPFASYEQYF
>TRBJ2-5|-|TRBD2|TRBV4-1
TGCGCCAGCAGCCCATTGACTAGCGGGAGGTTCCAAGAGACCCAGTACTTC
CASSPLTSGRFQETQYF
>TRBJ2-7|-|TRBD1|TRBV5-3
TGTGCCAGAAGCTTGGTCCCCGACAGGGCTGTTCTGAATGATGAGGAGCAGTACTTC
CARSLVPDRAVLNDEEQYF
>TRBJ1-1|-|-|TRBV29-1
TGCAGCGTTCGCCCTCCAGGGCACGGGTACACTGAAGCTTTCTTT
CSVRPPGHGYTEAFF
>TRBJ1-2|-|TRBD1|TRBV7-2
TGTGCCAGCAGCTTAGTGGACAGGGGCTATGGCTACACCTTC
CASSLVDRGYGYTF
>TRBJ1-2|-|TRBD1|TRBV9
TGTGCCAGCAGCCCCCTAGCCGGACAGGATTCTATAGTCTATGGCTACACCTTC
CASSPLAGQDSIVYGYTF
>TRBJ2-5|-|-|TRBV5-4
TGTGCCAGCGGACCATCCGGAGGGCCAGAGACCCAGTACTTC
CASGPSGGPETQYF
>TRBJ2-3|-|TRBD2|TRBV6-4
TGTGCCAGCAGCGTAGCGGGCGGCACAGATACGCAGTATTTT
CASSVAGGTDTQYF
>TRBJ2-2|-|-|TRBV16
TGTGCCAGCAGCCGAGGGAGTCAAGGGGAGCTGTTTTTT
CASSRGSQGELFF
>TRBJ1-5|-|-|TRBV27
TGTGCCAGCAGTTTCGGACCCCCGGAGGGTAGCAATCAGCCCCAGCATTTT
CASSFGPPEGSNQPQHF
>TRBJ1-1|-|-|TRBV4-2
TGTGCCAGCAGCCAAGATTCCCTCTTGAACACTGAAGCTTTCTTT
CASSQDSLLNTEAFF
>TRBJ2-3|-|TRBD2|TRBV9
TGTGCCAGCAGCCCGTCACTAGCGGGAGGGCCTGGAGATACGCAGTATTTT
CASSPSLAGGPGDTQYF
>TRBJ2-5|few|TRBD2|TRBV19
TGTGCCAGTAGTACCCTAACTAGCGGGAGAGAAGAGACCCAGTACTTC
CASSTLTSGREETQYF
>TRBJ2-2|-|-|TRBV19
TGTGCCAGTAGTATTGCACAGGGAGGGGAGCTGTTTTTT
CASSIAQGGELFF
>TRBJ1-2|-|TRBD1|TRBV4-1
TGCGCCAGCAGCCAAGGGGACAGCCGGCTCTATGGCTACACCTTC
CASSQGDSRLYGYTF
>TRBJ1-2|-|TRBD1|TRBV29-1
TGCAGCGCTGACCGGACAGGGACGAACTATGGCTACACCTTC
CSADRTGTNYGYTF
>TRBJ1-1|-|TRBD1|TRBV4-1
TGCGCCAGCAGCCCCACTTCCGGGACAGATATGAACACTGAAGCTTTCTTT
CASSPTSGTDMNTEAFF
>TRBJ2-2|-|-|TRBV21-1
TGTGCCAGCAGCAAAGAGAGGGAATTACGGGTCAATGAGCTGTTTTTT
CASSKERELRVNELFF
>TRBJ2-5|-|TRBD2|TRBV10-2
TGCGCCAGCAGTGGGGGTGGTGGGACTAGCGGGAGCTGGGAGACCCAGTACTTC
CASSGGGGTSGSWETQYF
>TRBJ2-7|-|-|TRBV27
TGTGCCAGCAGTCTCGCGGGGACGAGTTACGAGCAGTACTTC
CASSLAGTSYEQYF
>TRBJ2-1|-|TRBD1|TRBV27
TGTGCCAGCAGTTTCGACAGGGGAAATGAGCAGTTCTTC
CASSFDRGNEQFF
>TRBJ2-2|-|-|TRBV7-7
TGTGCTAGCAGCTTAGTTGGCAGGCCGCTGTTTTTT
CASSLVGRPLFF
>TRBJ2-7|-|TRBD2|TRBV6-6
TGTGCCAGCAGTAGGGAGGGCGAGCAGTACTTC
CASSREGEQYF
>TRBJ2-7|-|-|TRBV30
TGTGCCTGGAGTCAGAACCGAGCCTACGAGCAGTACTTC
CAWSQNRAYEQYF
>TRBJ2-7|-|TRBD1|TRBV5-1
TGCGCCAGCAGCTCGTCCTCTACGGGACAGGGGGCCTACGAGCAGTACTTC
CASSSSSTGQGAYEQYF
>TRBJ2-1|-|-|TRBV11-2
TGTGCCAGCAGCTTTTTTACGTACGACAATGAGCAGTTCTTC
CASSFFTYDNEQFF
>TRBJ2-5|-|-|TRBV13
TGTGCCAGCAGCCTGGGACCTCGGTACCAAGAGACCCAGTACTTC
CASSLGPRYQETQYF
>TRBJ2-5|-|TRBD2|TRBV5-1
TGCGCCAGCAGCTTGGTGTTGGGGACTAGCGGGAGGCTACAAGAGACCCAGTACTTC
CASSLVLGTSGRLQETQYF
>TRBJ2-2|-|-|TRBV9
TGTGCCAGCAGCGTAGTGAGCGGGGAGCTGTTTTTT
CASSVVSGELFF
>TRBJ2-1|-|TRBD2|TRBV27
TGTGCCAGCAGTAGTCTAGCGGGAGATGAGCAGTTCTTC
CASSSLAGDEQFF
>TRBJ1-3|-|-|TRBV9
TGTGCCAGCCAGAGCAGCTCTGGAAACACCATATATTTT
CASQSSSGNTIYF
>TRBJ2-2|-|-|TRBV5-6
TGTGCCAGCAGCTTCGAGGGTATAAGGTCCGGGGAGCTGTTTTTT
CASSFEGIRSGELFF